This T cell receptor beta chain comes out of a study of blood T cell repertoires in COVID-19. Study context: From the United States, Italy and Spain came samples of acute and convalescent COVID-19. From T cells, B-cell-depleted T cells, or PBMCs came the material, which was cDNA or gDNA.

As originally analysed: For nucleated cells, counts were estimated from reference gene primer amplification. The repertoire was sequenced with immunoSEQ multiplex PCR; TCRdb's copy has only in-frame clones and lacks some. Clonal size and the V and J genes are those of that table, whereas D and trimming came from the DNA. The sample lists just over 250,000 clones, approximately 86% seen once, with over 7.5% in the top ten. Germline V gene lookup returns CDR1 SQVTM and CDR2 ANQGSEA. V was pared by 3 bases and J by 1 base, with 9 bases between. CDR3 length: 13 residues. Sequenced material: peripheral blood. V usage is TRBV29-1 and J usage is TRBJ2-5; D uncertain. The clonotype comes from a man aged 35 to 55 who had recovered from COVID-19. CDR3 nucleotides: TGCAGCGTTGACCTTAATATCCAAGAGACCCAGTACTTC. Translated: CSVDLNIQETQYF.